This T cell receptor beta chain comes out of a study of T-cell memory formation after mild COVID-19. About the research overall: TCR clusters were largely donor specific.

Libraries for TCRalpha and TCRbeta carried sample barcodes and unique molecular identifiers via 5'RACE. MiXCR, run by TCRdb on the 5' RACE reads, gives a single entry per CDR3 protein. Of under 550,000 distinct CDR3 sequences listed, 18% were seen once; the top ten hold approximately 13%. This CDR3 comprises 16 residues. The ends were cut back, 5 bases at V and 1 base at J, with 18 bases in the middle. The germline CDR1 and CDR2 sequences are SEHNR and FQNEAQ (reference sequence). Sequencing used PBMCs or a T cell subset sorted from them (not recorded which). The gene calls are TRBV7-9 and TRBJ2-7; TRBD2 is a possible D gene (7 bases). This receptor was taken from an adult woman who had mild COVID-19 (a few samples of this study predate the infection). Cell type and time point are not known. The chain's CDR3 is CASSLGRGAYSYEQYF. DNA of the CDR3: TGTGCCAGCAGCCTAGGTCGGGGGGCCTATTCCTACGAGCAGTACTTC.